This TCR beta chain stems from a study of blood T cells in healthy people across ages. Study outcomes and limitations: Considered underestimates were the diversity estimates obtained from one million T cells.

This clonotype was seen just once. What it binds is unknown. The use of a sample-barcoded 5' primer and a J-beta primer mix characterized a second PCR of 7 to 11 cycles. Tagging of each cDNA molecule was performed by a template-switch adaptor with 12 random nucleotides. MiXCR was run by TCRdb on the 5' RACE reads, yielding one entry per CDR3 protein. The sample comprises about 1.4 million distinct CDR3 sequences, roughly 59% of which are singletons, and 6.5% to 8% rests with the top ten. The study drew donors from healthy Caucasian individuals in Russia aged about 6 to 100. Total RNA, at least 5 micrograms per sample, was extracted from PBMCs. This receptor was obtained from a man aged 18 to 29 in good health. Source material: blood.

The CDR3 sequence: CASSPREGGGMFYEQYF. CDR3 in DNA: TGTGCCAGCAGCCCCCGGGAGGGGGGGGGCATGTTTTACGAGCAGTACTTC. The chain couples TRBV9 to TRBJ2-5, with TRBD2 identical over 8 bases. Judging by the DNA end, TRBJ2-7 fits better; the J call may be wrong. The germline CDR1 and CDR2 sequences are SGDLS and YYNGEE. The CDR3 length is 17 residues.